This T cell receptor beta chain is from a study of identical twins. TCRdb called the 5' RACE reads again in MiXCR, with one record for every CDR3 protein. The sample gives about 260,000 distinct CDR3 sequences, 5.5% to 8% of which show up once; about 3.6% is in the top ten. This clonotype was counted ten times or more. The antigen remains unidentified. Study outcomes and limitations: Its conclusions, products of cross-sectional statistical analysis, did not come from following the same donors.

This sample also appeared in a second study, on yellow fever vaccine responses in identical twins. That source notes: The authors reported partly convergent, partly personalized vaccine responses in identical twins.

The TCR was taken from a woman between 18 and 30 years old in good health. The sequenced sample was memory (CD45RO+) T cells sorted from blood.

The CDR3 sequence is CASSPDFTSLFF. The DNA of the CDR3 is TGTGCCAGCAGCCCGGACTTCACCAGCTTGTTCTTC. The genes are TRBV3-1 and TRBJ2-1; D is possibly TRBD2 (5 bases). Trimming left V 4 bases short and J 15 bases short, with 16 bases between. Germline CDR1 reads LGHDT; CDR2 reads YNNKEL (reference sequence). The CDR3 length is 12 residues.